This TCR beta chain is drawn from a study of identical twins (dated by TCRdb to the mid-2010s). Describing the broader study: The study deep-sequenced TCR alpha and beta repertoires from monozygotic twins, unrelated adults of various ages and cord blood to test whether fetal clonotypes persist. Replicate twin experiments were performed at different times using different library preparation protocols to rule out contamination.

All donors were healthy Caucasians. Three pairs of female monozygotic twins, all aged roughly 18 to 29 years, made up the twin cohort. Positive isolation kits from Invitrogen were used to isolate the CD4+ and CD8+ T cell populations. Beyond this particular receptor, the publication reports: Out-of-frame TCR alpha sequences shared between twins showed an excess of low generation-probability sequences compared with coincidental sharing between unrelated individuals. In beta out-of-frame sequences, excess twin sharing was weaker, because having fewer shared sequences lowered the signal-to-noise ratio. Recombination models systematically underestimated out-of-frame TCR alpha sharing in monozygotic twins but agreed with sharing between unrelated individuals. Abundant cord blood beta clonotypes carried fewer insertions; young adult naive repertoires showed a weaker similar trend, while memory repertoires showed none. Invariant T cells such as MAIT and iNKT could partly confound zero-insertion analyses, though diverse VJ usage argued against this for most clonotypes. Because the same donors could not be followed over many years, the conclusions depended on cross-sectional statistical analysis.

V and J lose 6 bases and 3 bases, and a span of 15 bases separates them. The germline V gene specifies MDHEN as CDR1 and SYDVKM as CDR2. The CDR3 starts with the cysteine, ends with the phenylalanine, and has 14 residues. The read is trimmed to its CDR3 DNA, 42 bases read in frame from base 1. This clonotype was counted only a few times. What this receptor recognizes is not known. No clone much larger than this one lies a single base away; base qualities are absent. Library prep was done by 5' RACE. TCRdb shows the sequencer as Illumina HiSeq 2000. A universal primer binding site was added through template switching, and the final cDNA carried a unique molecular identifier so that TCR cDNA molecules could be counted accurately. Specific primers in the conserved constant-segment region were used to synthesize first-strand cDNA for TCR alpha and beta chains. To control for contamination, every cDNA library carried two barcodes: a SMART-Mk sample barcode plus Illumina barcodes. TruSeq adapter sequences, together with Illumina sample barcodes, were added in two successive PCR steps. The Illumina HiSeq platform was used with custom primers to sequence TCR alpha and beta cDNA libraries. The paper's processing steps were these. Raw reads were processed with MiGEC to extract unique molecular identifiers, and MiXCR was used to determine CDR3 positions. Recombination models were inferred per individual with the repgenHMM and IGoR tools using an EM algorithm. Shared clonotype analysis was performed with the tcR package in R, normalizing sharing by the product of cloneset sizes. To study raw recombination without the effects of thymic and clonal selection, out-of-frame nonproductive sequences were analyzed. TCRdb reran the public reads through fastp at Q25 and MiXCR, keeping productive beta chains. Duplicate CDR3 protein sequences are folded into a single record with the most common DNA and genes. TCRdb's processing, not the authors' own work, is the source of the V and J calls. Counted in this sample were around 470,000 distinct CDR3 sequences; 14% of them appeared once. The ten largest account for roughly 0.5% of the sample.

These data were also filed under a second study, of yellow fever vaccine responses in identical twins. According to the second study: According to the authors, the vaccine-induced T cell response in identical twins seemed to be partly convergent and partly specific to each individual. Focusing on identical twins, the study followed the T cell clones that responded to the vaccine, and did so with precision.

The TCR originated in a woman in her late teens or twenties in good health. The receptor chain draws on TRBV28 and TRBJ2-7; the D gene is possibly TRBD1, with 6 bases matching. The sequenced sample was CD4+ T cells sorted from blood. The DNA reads TGTGCCAGCAGAGGAGCCGGACAGCTCTACGAGCAGTACTTC. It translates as CASRGAGQLYEQYF.